This TCR beta chain was sequenced during a study of human T cells and chemical hapten exposure. This CDR3 has 16 residues. CDR1 is MNHEY and CDR2 is SVGEGT in the germline V gene. The trim removed 6 bases at V and 2 bases at J, leaving 10 bases unmatched. Time point: patch test 1, 2 weeks after DPC sensitization. The treatment here: therapeutic diphenylcyclopropenone sensitization with weekly scalp DPC. This clonotype was recorded a few times. Each CDR3 protein gets one entry after TCRdb re-called the RACE reads with MiXCR. Of some 340,000 distinct CDR3 sequences listed, about 7% are singletons. This clonotype was obtained from a woman between 18 and 30 years old with alopecia areata. Some clones in this sample may be carry-over from other donors' samples. Sequences were derived from whole blood, sampled in connection with sensitization to the hapten diphenylcyclopropenone (DPC). J is TRBJ2-7 and V is TRBV6-2 or TRBV6-3, with 10 bases lining up with TRBD2. The CDR3, as DNA: TGTGCCAGCAGAAGTCCTAGCGGGGGCCGGGCCTACGAGCAGTACTTC. Its translation: CASRSPSGGRAYEQYF.